These 16 T cell receptor beta chains came from one sample sequenced in a study of blood T cell repertoires in COVID-19. Clones were read by immunoSEQ multiplex PCR, and TCRdb kept only the in-frame ones, dropping some. The table lists just over 650,000 clones, over 80% of them singletons. Sequencing was carried out using peripheral blood. These receptors originate from a woman aged 18-29 years with acute or convalescent COVID-19.

V and J are TRBV12-3 or TRBV12-4 and TRBJ1-1; the D is unclear. V dropped 3 bases and J dropped 5 bases, with 10 bases sitting between them. There are 13 residues in the CDR3. The CDR3 loop reads CASSLGVRTEAFF. The CDR3 DNA follows: TGTGCCAGCAGTTTGGGAGTGCGGACTGAAGCTTTCTTT.

The rearrangement joins TRBV6-5 to TRBJ1-2; D is unresolved. Trimming took off 6 bases at V and 3 bases at J, with 11 bases between the two ends. Looked up from germline, CDR1 is MNHEY and CDR2 is SVGAGI. The CDR3 contains 13 residues. The CDR3 here is CASRDEGDYGYTF. The CDR3 DNA sequence: TGTGCCAGCAGGGACGAGGGCGACTATGGCTACACCTTC.

The chain links TRBV12-5 to TRBJ2-3; 12 bases are a match to TRBD1. This CDR3 comprises 16 residues. V gave up 4 bases and J gave up 3 bases; unmatched junction bases: 5. Germline V gene data show CDR1 as LGHNT and CDR2 as FRNRAP. The CDR3 is CASGSRDRGLTDTQYF. The CDR3, as DNA: TGTGCTAGTGGTTCCCGGGACAGGGGGCTAACAGATACGCAGTATTTT.

This clone was counted a few times. This sequence joins TRBV6-4 and TRBJ2-1, with 11 bases matching TRBD1. Germline CDR1 and CDR2: MRHNA and SNTAGT. Losses at the gene ends were 2 bases for V and 6 bases for J; bases not matched to a gene: 0. The length of the CDR3 is 14 residues. The CDR3 coding sequence is TGTGCCAGCAGTGACGGGACAGGGGGCAATGAGCAGTTCTTC. It is translated as CASSDGTGGNEQFF.

The V call is TRBV10-3, the J call TRBJ1-1, with 8 bases fitting TRBD1. With 2 bases clipped from V and 6 bases from J, the junction kept 8 bases outside the gene matches. This CDR3 is 15 amino acids long. Germline V gene lookup returns CDR1 ENHRY and CDR2 SYGVKD. Here the CDR3 reads CAISEQQGVVAEAFF. Written as DNA, the CDR3 is TGTGCCATCAGTGAGCAACAGGGGGTGGTGGCTGAAGCTTTCTTT.

V is TRBV9 and J is TRBJ1-5; D gene uncertain. Germline CDR1 reads SGDLS; CDR2 reads YYNGEE. The CDR3 extends over 13 amino acids. Between the trimmed V and J ends, which lost 3 bases and 7 bases, there was a span of 11 bases. The CDR3 bases are TGTGCCAGCAGCGAGCGAATCGGGCAGCCCCAGCATTTT. It encodes CASSERIGQPQHF.

V gene TRBV5-6 combines with J gene TRBJ2-7; 10 bases map to TRBD1. The V segment lost 3 bases and the J segment 0 bases; nucleotides outside the gene matches: 3. CDR1 is SGHDT, CDR2 YYEEEE, per germline. The CDR3 covers 15 residues. The CDR3 DNA follows: TGTGCCAGCAGCTACGGGACAGGGGCCTCCTACGAGCAGTACTTC. The encoded protein is CASSYGTGASYEQYF.

The gene calls are TRBV27 and TRBJ1-5, with no clear D. Deletions cut 2 bases from V and 1 base from J, with 3 bases between. CDR1 is MNHEY, CDR2 SMNVEV, per germline (reference sequence). This CDR3 contains 13 residues. CDR3 sequence: CASSLGSNQPQHF. As DNA, the CDR3 is TGTGCCAGCAGTTTAGGCAGCAATCAGCCCCAGCATTTT.

This chain connects TRBV7-2 to TRBJ2-5, with TRBD2 identical over 7 bases. The V gene's germline CDR1 is SGHTA and CDR2 FQGNSA. Trimming removed 3 bases from V and 6 bases from J; junction bases left unmatched: 4. This CDR3 has 13 residues. The DNA for the CDR3 is TGTGCCAGCAGCTTGACTAGCATGCAGACCCAGTACTTC. This sequence encodes CASSLTSMQTQYF.

Only a few counts were recorded for this clone. V is TRBV28 and J is TRBJ1-2; the D gene is possibly TRBD1 (6 bases). The CDR3 consists of 15 residues. V shed 5 bases and J shed 2 bases, with 15 bases lying between them. CDR1 and CDR2 from the germline V gene are MDHEN and SYDVKM. CDR3 loop: CASSLLGALNYGYTF. In nucleotides, the CDR3 is TGTGCCAGCAGTCTCCTGGGGGCCCTGAACTATGGCTACACCTTC.

This chain connects TRBV4-3 to TRBJ2-7; 11 nucleotides agree with TRBD2. The trim removed 3 bases at V and 1 base at J, leaving 5 bases unmatched. Germline CDR1 and CDR2: LGHNA and YSLEER. The length of the CDR3 is 16 residues. In DNA, the CDR3 is TGCGCCAGCAGCCACTCACTAGCGGGGGAGTCCTACGAGCAGTACTTC. This encodes CASSHSLAGESYEQYF.

CDR3 bases: TGTGCCAGCAGCTCCCCGGACAGGCTCTCCTACGAGCAGTACTTC. Translating gives CASSSPDRLSYEQYF. The chain employs TRBV6-2 or TRBV6-3 and TRBJ2-7, with 7 nucleotides matching TRBD1. With V trimmed by 6 bases and J by 0 bases, 8 bases remained unmatched. In germline, CDR1 is MNHEY, CDR2 SVGEGT. CDR3 length: 15 amino acids.

The V gene is TRBV24-1, the J gene TRBJ2-5; 10 bases map to TRBD1. Germline V gives CDR1 KGHDR, CDR2 SFDVKD. The junction had 3 bases not matched to a gene; V was cut back by 4 bases and J by 2 bases. The CDR3 is 15 amino acids. The CDR3 spells CATSDRTGGQETQYF. The CDR3 bases are TGTGCCACCAGTGACCGGACAGGGGGGCAAGAGACCCAGTACTTC.

The chain is built from TRBV10-3 and TRBJ2-7; D is perhaps TRBD2 (5 bases). The V gene lost 2 bases and the J gene lost 2 bases, with 7 bases spanning the gap. The CDR3 covers 13 residues. The germline CDR1 and CDR2 sequences are ENHRY and SYGVKD. The chain's CDR3 is CAISEAGPYEQYF. DNA for the CDR3: TGTGCCATCAGTGAGGCGGGCCCCTACGAGCAGTACTTC.

For the CDR3, the DNA is TGCGCCAGCAGCCAGGCGGCTGGACAGGGAGGGGGCTACACCTTC. Amino acid sequence: CASSQAAGQGGGYTF. The rearrangement links TRBV5-1 to TRBJ1-2; 8 bases map to TRBD1. Germline V gene sequence: CDR1 SGHRS, CDR2 YFSETQ. The CDR3 is 15 amino acids. The V segment lost 4 bases and the J segment 8 bases; nucleotides outside the gene matches: 13.

The chain combines TRBV3-1 (or the pseudogene TRBV3-2) with TRBJ2-3; possibly TRBD2 for D (7 bases). Deletions cut 0 bases from V and 1 base from J, with 8 bases between. Germline V CDR1 and CDR2: LGHDT, YNNKEL (reference sequence). This CDR3 region has 15 residues. CDR3 protein: CASSQDGGRTDTQYF. As DNA, the CDR3 is TGTGCCAGCAGCCAAGACGGGGGGCGCACAGATACGCAGTATTTT.